The 13 T cell receptor beta chains presented below share a single source sample, sequenced in a study of CD8 T cells in ankylosing spondylitis. Via MiXCR, TCRdb re-called the 5' RACE reads, giving one row per CDR3 protein. The data contain 240,000 or so distinct CDR3 sequences, around 9.2% of them singletons. Material: blood, either unsorted or a sorted T cell fraction (not recorded which). Receptors were obtained from a male donor with ankylosing spondylitis or in good health (not recorded which).

This clonotype was counted only a few times. Its ends do not fully match the called genes, so a read error is possible. This chain uses TRBV7-9 with TRBJ1-1; no clear D gene. Looked up from germline, CDR1 is SEHNR and CDR2 is FQNEAQ (reference sequence). This CDR3 region has 13 residues. The CDR3, as DNA: TGTGCCAGCAGCTTAGGTGGGGTCGCTGAAGTTTTCTTT. As protein: CASSLGGVAEVFF.

The V and J genes are TRBV19 and TRBJ1-2; D remains unclear. Germline lookup yields CDR1 LNHDA and CDR2 SQIVND (reference sequence). The CDR3 spans 10 residues. Trimming removed 9 bases from V and 3 bases from J, with 5 bases in between. This CDR3 is CASADYGYTF. DNA for the CDR3: TGTGCCAGCGCAGACTATGGCTACACCTTC. Together with reference TRBV19 and TRBJ1-2, the CDR3 gives the full variable domain: DGGITQSPKYLFRKEGQNVTLSCEQNLNHDAMYWYRQDPGQGLRLIYYSQIVNDFQKGDIAEGYSVSREKKESFPLTVTSAQKNPTAFYLCASADYGYTFGSGTRLTVV.

This clonotype was detected ten times or more. The gene calls are TRBV9 and TRBJ1-3, with a tentative D call TRBD1 (6 bases). The germline V and J ends were trimmed by 3 bases and 0 bases, with 16 bases remaining between them. The CDR3 totals 17 residues. CDR1 and CDR2 (germline): SGDLS, YYNGEE. CDR3 region: CASSGSTGHFSGNTIYF. CDR3 in DNA: TGTGCCAGCAGCGGATCGACAGGTCATTTCTCTGGAAACACCATATATTTT.

This clonotype was seen many times. V and J are TRBV12-5 and TRBJ1-5; no clear D. Per germline, CDR1 LGHNT and CDR2 FRNRAP. The CDR3 is 17 residues long. The V and J ends lost 3 bases and 0 bases respectively, with 15 bases between them. CDR3 in DNA: TGTGCTAGTGGTTTAATCCCCGGGGTGCATAGCAATCAGCCCCAGCATTTT. It encodes CASGLIPGVHSNQPQHF.

This clonotype was observed at least ten times. This chain links TRBV20-1 with TRBJ1-6, with TRBD1 matching over 10 bases. V shed 3 bases and J 8 bases; nucleotides not matched to a gene: 4. Looked up from germline, CDR1 is DFQATT and CDR2 is SNEGSKA (reference sequence). The CDR3 loop spans 14 amino acids. The CDR3 loop reads CSARRGTGDSPLHF. The CDR3 DNA reads as TGCAGTGCTAGGAGGGGGACAGGGGATTCACCCCTCCACTTT.

In regard to this clonotype: Sequence at one end of the junction differs from germline and may be a read error. The chain employs TRBV20-1 and TRBJ1-5; no definite D call. The germline CDR1 and CDR2 sequences are DFQATT and SNEGSKA (reference sequence). The length of the CDR3 is 16 residues. This CDR3 is CGASAGPRTSNQPQHF. The CDR3 DNA reads TGCGGTGCTAGCGCCGGGCCGAGAACAAGCAATCAGCCCCAGCATTTT.

This clonotype came up many times. This chain connects TRBV5-1 to TRBJ2-5; 7 nucleotides agree with TRBD1. Germline trimming cut 1 base from V and 1 base from J; bases unmatched to any gene: 7. The germline gives CDR1 SGHRS, CDR2 YFSETQ. The CDR3 sequence is 16 residues long. Here the CDR3 DNA reads TGCGCCAGCAGCTTGAGGAACACAGGGGCCCAAGAGACCCAGTACTTC. Its translation is CASSLRNTGAQETQYF.

This clonotype was counted many times. The chain uses TRBV29-1 and TRBJ2-1; no clear D gene. The V gene's germline CDR1 is SQVTM and CDR2 ANQGSEA. With 1 base removed from V and 0 bases from J, the gap between germline ends came to 19 bases. This CDR3 has 18 residues. The CDR3, as DNA: TGCAGCGTTGAAGGTTTCTCCCAAAGGTCCTACTCCTACAATGAGCAGTTCTTC. This encodes CSVEGFSQRSYSYNEQFF.

A few counts support this clonotype. The chain employs TRBV18 and TRBJ2-7; 7 bases match TRBD2. Germline V lookup: CDR1 KGHSH, CDR2 LQKENI. This CDR3 comprises 15 residues. The V segment lost 2 bases and the J segment 0 bases; nucleotides outside the gene matches: 4. CDR3 DNA: TGTGCCAGCTCACCATTCGGGGGGAGCTCCTACGAGCAGTACTTC. Protein product: CASSPFGGSSYEQYF. Full variable domain (remainder filled in from reference TRBV18 and TRBJ2-7): NAGVMQNPRHLVRRRGQEARLRCSPMKGHSHVYWYRQLPEEGLKFMVYLQKENIIDESGMPKERFSAEFPKEGPSILRIQQVVRGDSAAYFCASSPFGGSSYEQYFGPGTRLTVT.

This clonotype was found many times. V is TRBV20-1 and J is TRBJ2-1; D unresolved. Trimming pared 4 bases from V and 6 bases from J, leaving 22 bases between. Germline CDR1 reads DFQATT; CDR2 reads SNEGSKA (reference sequence). The CDR3 contains 16 residues. The CDR3 protein is CSAKNGRLDGFNEQFF. CDR3 DNA: TGCAGTGCTAAAAATGGAAGGCTAGACGGTTTCAATGAGCAGTTCTTC.

V and J are TRBV2 and TRBJ2-5; the D gene could be TRBD1 or TRBD2 (5 bases each). Deletions cut 10 bases from V and 4 bases from J, with 16 bases between. The CDR3 has 13 residues. Germline values: CDR1 SNHLY, CDR2 FYNNEI. CDR3 residues: CATIRGEGETQYF. The CDR3 nucleotides read TGTGCCACGATACGAGGGGAAGGAGAGACCCAGTACTTC.

This clonotype was seen at least ten times. The gene calls are TRBV20-1 and TRBJ1-5, with D possibly matching TRBD1 (5 bases). The CDR3 sequence is 13 residues long. Germline V gene sequence: CDR1 DFQATT, CDR2 SNEGSKA (reference sequence). The ends were cut back, 6 bases at V and 3 bases at J, with 12 bases in the middle. CDR3 loop: CSAYEDINQPQHF. The CDR3 region has the DNA TGCAGTGCGTACGAGGACATCAATCAGCCCCAGCATTTT.

The rearrangement links TRBV19 to TRBJ1-4; tentative D call: TRBD1 (5 bases). V lost 7 bases, J lost 8 bases, and 14 bases lay in between. The length of the CDR3 is 13 residues. Germline V gene lookup returns CDR1 LNHDA and CDR2 SQIVND (reference sequence). The DNA for the CDR3 is TGTGCCAGTATGGGGCAGGGAGAGGAAAAACTGTTTTTT. Its protein is CASMGQGEEKLFF.